This T cell receptor beta chain was recovered during a study of blood T cell repertoires in COVID-19. J was trimmed by 0 bases and V by 8 bases; bases with no gene match: 10. From germline, CDR1 is MGHRA and CDR2 YSYEKL. CDR3 size: 16 residues. Seattle patients were enrolled while actively infected and followed longitudinally. Method: immunoSEQ multiplex PCR; TCRdb's copy keeps in-frame clones and lacks some. The data show roughly 380,000 clones, approximately 89% seen once. The sample was peripheral blood. The origin of this receptor is a middle-aged woman with COVID-19, enrolled during active disease. The J gene is TRBJ2-1, the V gene TRBV4-1, with 7 bases lining up with TRBD2. This CDR3 reads CASGGTISYSYNEQFF. In nucleotides, the CDR3 is TGCGCCAGCGGTGGGACTATAAGCTACTCCTACAATGAGCAGTTCTTC.